The text below deals with one T cell receptor beta chain. This clonotype came up a few times. The clone's antigen remains unknown. The input lacks base qualities; no much larger clone sits a single base away. The data stem from a study of early T cells in non-severe SARS-CoV-2 infection listed by TCRdb under 2021. In terms of the full investigation: TCR sequencing used bulk RNA from unsorted whole blood, so alpha and beta chains could not be paired.

A case-control design nested within a healthcare worker cohort in London, UK, was used, with weekly nasopharyngeal swab PCR tests and blood sampling performed. Healthcare workers were enrolled in the week of the UK lockdown, from 23 to 31 March 2020, and were followed every week for up to about 16 weeks. The library relied on 5' RACE. The instrument given in TCRdb is NextSeq 500. The TCR library protocol attached unique molecular identifiers to individual cDNA molecules to correct for sequencing error and PCR bias. Both TCR alpha and beta chains were sequenced, and tight co-correlation was observed between alpha and beta sequence abundances in each sample. Under the source paper's analysis protocol: Decombinator V4 was used to annotate TCR sequences for V gene, J gene and CDR3. Expanded TCRs were defined as changing significantly between any two time points under a Poisson model with p below 0.0001. TCR abundances were normalised to the total number of TCRs sequenced in each sample and reported as counts per million. MAIT TCRs were defined by TRAV1-2 paired with TRAJ12, TRAJ20 or TRAJ33, and iNKT TCRs by TRAV10 paired with TRAJ18. VDJdb, accessed 1 November 2021, was searched for CMV, EBV and SARS-CoV-2 annotated TCRs, with TCRs annotated for multiple antigens excluded. TCRdb trimmed the raw reads at Q25, called clones with MiXCR and kept productive beta chains. A single entry per CDR3 protein holds the most common genes and DNA from its merged rows. TCRdb assigned the V and J calls; the authors' analysis was not used. This sample holds about 64,000 distinct CDR3 sequences; over 20% were observed only once. Clones ranked in the top ten supply 16% of the sample.

General study outcomes and caveats: VDJdb matching was skewed toward anti-spike CD8 responses and likely underestimated virus-specific expansions by missing private and CD4 specificities.

From the cysteine through the phenylalanine, the CDR3 covers 13 amino acids. Only the CDR3 portion is preserved as DNA: 39 bases, with reading frame beginning at the first base. CDR1 MNHEY and CDR2 SMNVEV were looked up in the germline V gene (reference sequence). V is cut by 7 bases and J by 8 bases, and the space between the germline ends is 14 bases. The sequenced sample was whole blood, obtained at baseline. Here the chain combines TRBV27 and TRBJ1-4; TRBD1 might be the D gene, on 5 matching bases. The sequence was obtained from an adult who was a healthcare worker with PCR-confirmed SARS-CoV-2 infection or an uninfected control (not recorded which). The DNA is as follows: TGTGCCAGCACCCCTTCTGAGGGGGAAAAACTGTTTTTT. Its protein is CASTPSEGEKLFF. Reference TRBV27 and TRBJ1-4 proteins supply the regions before and after the CDR3; the full variable domain is: EAQVTQNPRYLITVTGKKLTVTCSQNMNHEYMSWYRQDPGLGLRQIYYSMNVEVTDKGDVPEGYKVSRKEKRNFPLILESPSPNQTSLYFCASTPSEGEKLFFGSGTQLSVL.